The source of this TCR beta chain is a study of T-cell memory formation after mild COVID-19. Germline V gene lookup returns CDR1 MGHRA and CDR2 YSYEKL. The J segment lost 6 bases and the V segment lost 1 base, leaving 3 bases of the junction unmatched. This CDR3 region has 13 residues. TCRdb reprocessed the 5' RACE reads with MiXCR, giving one entry per CDR3 protein. The sample yields some 410,000 distinct CDR3 sequences, about a quarter seen once. The specimen sequenced was PBMCs or a T cell subset sorted from them (not recorded which). This TCR was recovered from an adult woman who had mild COVID-19 (a few samples of this study predate the infection). Cell type and time point are not known. This chain connects TRBV4-1 to TRBJ2-7; 7 positions agree with TRBD1. The CDR3 sequence: CASSQVGQAEQYF. The CDR3 DNA follows: TGCGCCAGCAGCCAAGTAGGACAGGCCGAGCAGTACTTC.